The 9 T cell receptor beta chains given below trace back to one sample, sequenced in a study of blood T cell repertoires in COVID-19. The repertoire was sequenced with immunoSEQ multiplex PCR; TCRdb's copy has only in-frame clones and lacks some. The sample records roughly 100,000 clones, 86% being singletons. The sequenced sample was peripheral blood. All receptors derive from a man older than 75 with acute or convalescent COVID-19.

The V call is TRBV2, the J call TRBJ1-5; the D gene is possibly TRBD1 (6 bases). With 5 bases removed from V and 2 bases from J, the gap between germline ends came to 10 bases. The CDR3 totals 14 residues. The germline V gene has CDR1 SNHLY and CDR2 FYNNEI. The CDR3 sequence is CASSQGQRNQPQHF. The DNA for the CDR3 is TGTGCCAGCAGTCAAGGACAGCGCAATCAGCCCCAGCATTTT.

This chain uses TRBV7-3 with TRBJ2-2; D is undetermined. Trimming stripped 5 bases from V and 7 bases from J, with 11 bases between. Germline V gives CDR1 SGHTA, CDR2 FQGTGA. The CDR3 covers 13 residues. The CDR3 spells CASSPLVGGELFF. In nucleotides, the CDR3 is TGTGCCAGCAGCCCCCTAGTTGGCGGGGAGCTGTTTTTT.

This clone was found once. The J gene is TRBJ2-2, the V gene TRBV9, with 11 nucleotides matching TRBD2. After removal of 0 bases from V and 5 bases from J, the junction contained 3 bases not matched to a gene. This CDR3 region has 16 residues. Per germline, CDR1 SGDLS and CDR2 YYNGEE. The CDR3 bases are TGTGCCAGCAGCGTAGTACTAGCGGGAGTTACCGGGGAGCTGTTTTTT. Protein product: CASSVVLAGVTGELFF.

The gene calls are TRBV28 and TRBJ2-1; D is unresolved. Trimming pared 6 bases from V and 8 bases from J, leaving 14 bases between. The CDR3 loop spans 13 amino acids. The germline CDR1 and CDR2 sequences are MDHEN and SYDVKM. Written as DNA, the CDR3 is TGTGCCAGCAGATCGCGGCCGTGGCATGAGCAGTTCTTC. Protein: CASRSRPWHEQFF.

V is TRBV5-1 and J is TRBJ2-5; possible D gene TRBD2, 5 bases. V gave up 3 bases and J gave up 3 bases, with 15 bases separating them. The CDR3 spans 15 residues. The germline V gene has CDR1 SGHRS and CDR2 YFSETQ. The CDR3 is CASSWRSLGEETQYF. CDR3 nucleotides: TGCGCCAGCAGCTGGAGGTCACTCGGAGAAGAGACCCAGTACTTC.

CDR3 bases: TGTGCCAGCAGCCCCATGGCAGGGTGGAACCAAGAGACCCAGTACTTC. Translated, it gives CASSPMAGWNQETQYF. J is TRBJ2-5 and V is TRBV3-1 (or the pseudogene TRBV3-2); tentatively, D is TRBD1 (5 bases). The CDR3 runs to 16 residues. CDR1 LGHDT and CDR2 YNNKEL come from the germline V gene (reference sequence). The ends were cut back, 4 bases at V and 0 bases at J, with 15 bases in the middle.

The genes are TRBV7-9 and TRBJ2-3; D may be TRBD2 (5 bases). The CDR3 consists of 15 residues. From germline, CDR1 is SEHNR and CDR2 FQNEAQ (reference sequence). With 5 bases removed from V and 2 bases from J, the gap between germline ends came to 14 bases. DNA of the CDR3: TGTGCCAGCAGCCGAATTACGGGATCCACAGATACGCAGTATTTT. Amino acids: CASSRITGSTDTQYF. The full variable domain, with the rest looked up from reference TRBV7-9 and TRBJ2-3, is DTGVSQNPRHKITKRGQNVTFRCDPISEHNRLYWYRQTLGQGPEFLTYFQNEAQLEKSRLLSDRFSAERPKGSFSTLEIQRTEQGDSAMYLCASSRITGSTDTQYFGPGTRLTVL.

This chain links TRBV7-2 with TRBJ2-1; 8 nucleotides agree with TRBD2. V dropped 1 base and J dropped 6; count of bases not matched to a gene: 5. CDR3 size: 15 residues. Germline V CDR1 and CDR2: SGHTA, FQGNSA. The CDR3 sequence is CASSLGGGRSNEQFF. Written as DNA, the CDR3 is TGTGCCAGCAGCTTAGGCGGGGGGAGGTCCAATGAGCAGTTCTTC. The full variable domain, its missing parts supplied by reference TRBV7-2 and TRBJ2-1, is GAGVSQSPSNKVTEKGKDVELRCDPISGHTALYWYRQSLGQGLEFLIYFQGNSAPDKSGLPSDRFSAERTGGSVSTLTIQRTQQEDSAVYLCASSLGGGRSNEQFFGPGTRLTVL.

This chain links TRBV5-1 with TRBJ2-7; TRBD1 might be the D (6 bases). The CDR3 runs 12 residues. The germline V and J ends were trimmed by 3 bases and 5 bases, with 9 bases remaining between them. Germline CDR1 SGHRS, CDR2 YFSETQ. The CDR3 sequence is CASSSQGNEQYF. The CDR3 nucleotides read TGCGCCAGCAGCTCACAGGGTAACGAGCAGTACTTC.